One and the same sample provided the 24 T cell receptor beta chains below, sequenced in a study of T cell clonotyping in hematopoietic cell transplantation. Generated by immunoSEQ multiplex PCR, the TCRdb table keeps only in-frame clones and is missing some. This table has more than 40,000 clones, approximately 95% appearing once. The specimen sequenced was peripheral blood mononuclear cells. Source of these receptors: a man younger than 40 in good health. Some clones in this sample may be carry-over from other donors' samples.

The chain is built from TRBV4-1 and TRBJ1-2; D may be TRBD1 (5 bases). V was trimmed by 4 bases and J by 7 bases, leaving 19 bases between them. Germline V gene lookup returns CDR1 MGHRA and CDR2 YSYEKL. The CDR3 is 15 amino acids. The CDR3 DNA reads TGCGCCAGCAGCCCCCAAAGGGAGACAGTAACTGGCTACACCTTC. Translation gives CASSPQRETVTGYTF.

This rearrangement joins TRBV7-9 to TRBJ2-2, with D unresolved. The germline gives CDR1 SEHNR, CDR2 FQNEAQ (reference sequence). CDR3 length equals 13 residues. Deletions cut 7 bases from V and 1 base from J, with 7 bases between. CDR3 region: CASIYQNTGELFF. CDR3 in DNA: TGTGCCAGCATCTACCAGAACACCGGGGAGCTGTTTTTT.

In this sample, this clone is medium-sized. The CDR3 DNA sequence: TGTGCCAGCAAAGGAGGAGGTTCTCATGGCTACACCTTC. This translates into CASKGGGSHGYTF. The gene calls are TRBV2 and TRBJ1-2; D is undetermined. CDR1 and CDR2 from the germline V gene are SNHLY and FYNNEI. CDR3 size: 13 residues. V lost 7 bases and J lost 6, with 15 bases in between.

The V and J genes are TRBV7-9 and TRBJ1-5; maybe TRBD1 (5 bases). Per the germline V gene, CDR1 is SEHNR and CDR2 is FQNEAQ (reference sequence). The CDR3 extends over 13 amino acids. V shed 3 bases and J shed 6 bases, with 9 bases lying between them. The DNA for the CDR3 is TGTGCCAGCAGCTTGAGGGGTTCTCAGCCCCAGCATTTT. Protein product: CASSLRGSQPQHF.

The CDR3 sequence is CASSQGGLAGTDTQYF. In DNA, the CDR3 is TGCGCCAGCAGCCAAGGGGGACTAGCAGGGACAGATACGCAGTATTTT. This chain uses TRBV4-3 with TRBJ2-3, with TRBD2 matching 9 bases. Germline CDR1 and CDR2: LGHNA and YSLEER. J was trimmed by 3 bases and V by 1 base; bases with no gene match: 5. This CDR3 spans 16 amino acids.

This clone was found once. Compared with germline, one end of the junction differs, possibly owing to a read error. The V gene is TRBV6-5, the J gene TRBJ2-4, with 8 bases that match TRBD2. The CDR3 contains 12 residues. In germline, CDR1 is MNHEY, CDR2 SVGAGI. The CDR3 DNA reads TGTGCCAGCAGTTCCAGCCCGGGGGGGTTGTATTTC. Residues: CASSSSPGGLYF.

This rearrangement joins TRBV7-7 to TRBJ2-3, with D maybe TRBD1 (6 bases). Germline loops: CDR1 SSHAT, CDR2 FNYEAQ (reference sequence). This CDR3 is built from 13 residues. Trimming shortened V by 5 bases and J by 5 bases, and 11 bases separated the two germline ends. In DNA, the CDR3 is TGTGCCAGCAGCCCCAGGGGTGGAGATACGCAGTATTTT. Residues: CASSPRGGDTQYF.

The chain has TRBV7-9 and TRBJ2-2; the D is unclear. The V end was cut by 1 base, the J end by 1 base, with 7 bases between. Germline CDR1 is SEHNR and CDR2 is FQNEAQ (reference sequence). The CDR3 extends over 15 amino acids. CDR3 sequence reads: CASSLDWGNTGELFF. CDR3 sequence (DNA): TGTGCCAGCAGCTTAGACTGGGGGAACACCGGGGAGCTGTTTTTT.

The genes are TRBV19 and TRBJ2-3; TRBD1 aligns across 9 bases. The J segment lost 9 bases and the V segment lost 4 bases, leaving 5 bases of the junction unmatched. CDR1 is LNHDA, CDR2 SQIVND, per germline (reference sequence). The CDR3 loop spans 13 amino acids. The CDR3, as DNA: TGTGCCAGTAGTACCCAGGGACAGGGAACGCAGTATTTT. Its protein is CASSTQGQGTQYF.

J is TRBJ1-1 and V is TRBV11-3; no definite D call. CDR1 and CDR2 from the germline V gene are SGHNT and YENEEA. The CDR3 is 12 residues long. V gave up 3 bases and J gave up 5 bases, with 7 bases separating them. The CDR3 sequence is CASSLSGTEAFF. The CDR3 region has the DNA TGTGCCAGCAGCTTGTCGGGAACTGAAGCTTTCTTT.

This chain links TRBV10-1 with TRBJ1-5; tentative D call: TRBD1 (5 bases). This CDR3 spans 12 amino acids. V was shortened by 3 bases and J by 7 bases, with 7 bases between the two germline ends. Germline CDR1 is WNHNN and CDR2 is SYGVQD (reference sequence). For the CDR3, the DNA is TGCGCCAGCAGTGATGGGGCCCAGCCCCAGCATTTT. Protein product: CASSDGAQPQHF.

V gene TRBV9 combines with J gene TRBJ2-3, with 7 bases aligning to TRBD1. CDR1 SGDLS and CDR2 YYNGEE come from the germline V gene. The CDR3 consists of 15 residues. The trim removed 3 bases at V and 1 base at J, leaving 5 bases unmatched. CDR3 bases: TGTGCCAGCAGCGGATACAGGGGTCGCACAGATACGCAGTATTTT. Amino acids: CASSGYRGRTDTQYF.

In DNA, the CDR3 is TGTGCCTGGAGTGTACCCACAGGGGCCAAAGAGACCCAGTACTTC. Translation gives CAWSVPTGAKETQYF. The V and J genes are TRBV30 and TRBJ2-5, with TRBD1 matching 7 bases. The ends lost 0 bases at V and 3 bases at J; junction bases unmatched: 7. Per the germline V gene, CDR1 is GTSNPN and CDR2 is SVGIG (reference sequence). This CDR3 has 15 amino acids. Full variable domain (remainder filled in from reference TRBV30 and TRBJ2-5): SQTIHQWPATLVQPVGSPLSLECTVEGTSNPNLYWYRQAAGRGLQLLFYSVGIGQISSEVPQNLSASRPQDRQFILSSKKLLLSDSGFYLCAWSVPTGAKETQYFGPGTRLLVL.

This clone is a singleton in its sample. V gene TRBV7-8 combines with J gene TRBJ1-2; 7 bases are shared with TRBD1. The ends lost 2 bases at V and 5 bases at J; junction bases unmatched: 8. Germline V CDR1 and CDR2: SGHVS, FQNEAQ. CDR3 length: 15 amino acids. CDR3 loop: CASSLSAGTAYGYTF. The DNA for the CDR3 is TGTGCCAGCAGCTTAAGCGCCGGGACAGCTTATGGCTACACCTTC.

This clone has a single count. The chain couples TRBV4-1 to TRBJ1-2; 10 nucleotides agree with TRBD1. J lost 8 bases, V lost 3 bases, and 9 bases had no gene match. The CDR3 runs to 15 residues. Germline V gives CDR1 MGHRA, CDR2 YSYEKL. The CDR3 reads CASSHGRDRGSGYTF. CDR3 coding DNA: TGCGCCAGCAGCCACGGCCGGGACAGGGGTTCCGGCTACACCTTC.

The J gene is TRBJ1-3, the V gene TRBV7-9; TRBD1 matches 9 bases. The V segment lost 5 bases and the J segment 4 bases; nucleotides outside the gene matches: 6. CDR1 and CDR2 from the germline V gene are SEHNR and FQNEAQ (reference sequence). This CDR3 is 15 amino acids long. Here the CDR3 reads CASSKQGASGNTIYF. For the CDR3, the DNA is TGTGCCAGCAGCAAACAGGGGGCGTCCGGAAACACCATATATTTT.

CDR3 loop: CASSSDALGGYNSPLHF. The CDR3 nucleotides are TGTGCCAGCAGCTCAGACGCCCTAGGCGGCTATAATTCACCCCTCCACTTT. J is TRBJ1-6 and V is TRBV9; unclear D gene. This CDR3 spans 17 amino acids. Looked up from germline, CDR1 is SGDLS and CDR2 is YYNGEE. V was trimmed by 4 bases and J by 3 bases, leaving 17 bases between them.

The gene calls are TRBV7-2 and TRBJ1-3, with a weak D call TRBD1 (5 bases). CDR1 and CDR2 (germline): SGHTA, FQGNSA. This CDR3 has 16 residues. The V end was cut by 1 base, the J end by 0 bases, with 10 bases between. The CDR3 reads CASSLVGQISGNTIYF. The CDR3 nucleotides read TGTGCCAGCAGCTTAGTGGGGCAAATCTCTGGAAACACCATATATTTT.

This chain links TRBV30 with TRBJ2-3, with D possibly being TRBD2 (6 bases). Trimming pared 3 bases from V and 4 bases from J, leaving 14 bases between. CDR3 size: 14 residues. Germline V CDR1 and CDR2: GTSNPN, SVGIG (reference sequence). CDR3 coding DNA: TGTGCCTGGAGCCGGAGGGGAAGCGCAGATACGCAGTATTTT. Translating gives CAWSRRGSADTQYF.

This sequence joins TRBV9 and TRBJ1-1; TRBD1 matches 7 bases. The CDR3 length is 14 residues. J gave up 5 bases and V 4 bases, and 8 bases lay outside the gene matches. Per the germline V gene, CDR1 is SGDLS and CDR2 is YYNGEE. Written as DNA, the CDR3 is TGTGCCAGCAGCCCAGAAGACAGGGTTACTGAAGCTTTCTTT. Translated, it gives CASSPEDRVTEAFF.

The chain uses TRBV9 and TRBJ1-1; maybe TRBD1 (5 bases). Trimming cost V 3 bases and J 0 bases, with 12 bases left between them. CDR3 length: 15 residues. Germline V CDR1 and CDR2: SGDLS, YYNGEE. In nucleotides, the CDR3 is TGTGCCAGCAGCGATTTTCAGGGTATGAACACTGAAGCTTTCTTT. Protein product: CASSDFQGMNTEAFF.

This rearrangement joins TRBV7-9 to TRBJ2-7; 10 bases agree with TRBD1. The V gene's germline CDR1 is SEHNR and CDR2 FQNEAQ (reference sequence). This CDR3 is 13 amino acids long. Trimming at V came to 10 bases and at J to 1 base, leaving 4 bases not matched to a gene. The DNA of the CDR3 is TGTGCCACTCGGGACAGGGGATCCTACGAGCAGTACTTC. Protein product: CATRDRGSYEQYF.

This rearrangement joins TRBV7-2 to TRBJ2-1; D may be TRBD2 (6 bases). The CDR3 consists of 17 residues. V was trimmed by 2 bases and J by 9 bases, leaving 23 bases between them. The germline CDR1 and CDR2 sequences are SGHTA and FQGNSA. CDR3 sequence reads: CASSLTSNPGAGGEQFF. The CDR3 coding sequence is TGTGCCAGCAGCTTAACCTCCAACCCGGGAGCCGGGGGTGAGCAGTTCTTC.

The chain has TRBV5-1 and TRBJ2-3, with 10 bases identical to TRBD1. This CDR3 has 15 amino acids. V was clipped by 3 bases and J by 1 base; unmatched bases: 2. The germline CDR1 and CDR2 sequences are SGHRS and YFSETQ. The CDR3 region has the DNA TGCGCCAGCAGCTCGGACAGGGGGGGCACAGATACGCAGTATTTT. Its protein is CASSSDRGGTDTQYF.